The source of this T cell receptor beta chain is a study of blood T cell repertoires in COVID-19. About the research overall: Specimens from acute and convalescent COVID-19 originated in the United States, Italy and Spain.

The trim removed 6 bases at V and 6 bases at J, leaving 5 bases unmatched. The CDR3 runs 15 residues. CDR1 MNHEY and CDR2 SMNVEV come from the germline V gene (reference sequence). Original data processing: Reference gene primer amplification in the assay estimated nucleated cell counts. Repertoires were generated with immunoSEQ multiplex PCR, while TCRdb's copy carries only in-frame clones and drops some. V and J calls and clone size come straight from that table; D and trimming were deduced from the DNA. The data show about 180,000 clones, roughly nine tenths seen once. The V gene is TRBV27, the J gene TRBJ2-2, with 12 positions matching TRBD1. Material for sequencing was PBMCs or T cells enriched from blood (not recorded which). The origin of this receptor is a woman aged 40 to 50 with acute COVID-19. This CDR3 reads CASRGQGAVAGELFF. The CDR3 DNA follows: TGTGCCAGCAGGGGACAGGGGGCGGTTGCCGGGGAGCTGTTTTTT.